The entry below describes one T cell receptor (beta chain). This clonotype showed up just a few times. Its antigen is still unknown. Base quality data are lacking; no much larger clone is found one base away. This sample stems from a study of T cells after yellow fever vaccination (dated by TCRdb to between 2018 and 2021). Concerning the study at large: The SMART-Seq v4 Ultra Low Input RNA kit was used to prepare libraries from fractions with low cell numbers. Two healthy male donors, one aged 18 to 29 and one aged 30 to 40 years, made up the cohort. Bulk PBMC replicates and cell subsets were isolated from blood drawn at multiple timepoints before and after both primary and secondary immunization. To follow T-cell clones before and after primary and booster YFV17D yellow fever vaccination, bulk TCR alpha and beta repertoires were sequenced over time.

For this chain, trimming is 6 bases at the V end and 4 bases at the J end, and the number of junction bases without a gene match is 9. The CDR3, cysteine through phenylalanine, is 14 amino acids long. This entry keeps only the CDR3 DNA: 42 bases, framed from base 1. The germline V gene (reference sequence) yields DFQATT for CDR1 and SNEGSKA for CDR2. General findings and caveats noted by the study authors: Only a couple of donors were included in the study, so the extent to which the findings can be generalized is limited. Computational filtering was needed because FACS-sorted repertoires could contain abundant contaminating clonotypes from the bulk population. Most clones expanded after primary vaccination (about 95% of CD4 and over 80% of CD8) were re-detected after the booster, suggesting that broad memory maintenance occurred. Compared with the primary T-cell response, the secondary T-cell response was faster but weaker, reaching its peak on day 5 rather than on day 15. A small share of clonotypes occurred in both CD4 and CD8 compartments, likely arising from convergent recombination.

Instrument used: Illumina NovaSeq 6000. TCR cDNA was synthesized by 5'RACE template switching, which introduced a universal primer site and unique molecular identifiers. cDNA synthesis was primed from both the TCR alpha and TCR beta constant segments. Library amplification involved two PCR steps, and the second step added sample barcodes and sequencing adapters. Sequencing of libraries was done on Illumina HiSeq 2500 (2x100 bp) or NovaSeq (2x150 bp). The source study handled its data this way. Demultiplexing of reads and collapsing into UMI consensus sequences were performed with MIGEC, and V(D)J alignment was carried out with MiXCR. Using edgeR on replicate PBMC samples, clonotypes were called vaccine-responding if FDR was below 0.01 and the log2 fold change was above 5 up to day 15. Each bulk clonotype received a CD4 or CD8 identity based on whether the sequenced CD4 or CD8 repertoire contained that clonotype at higher abundance. TCRdb applied fastp at Q25 and MiXCR to the public reads, then kept only in-frame beta chains. Each entry merges the rows of one CDR3 protein and shows their most common DNA and genes. These V and J calls derive from TCRdb rather than the authors' analysis. Across this sample there are a few hundred thousand distinct CDR3 sequences, with roughly 4.3% seen only once. The ten biggest clones cover approximately 19% of the sample.

This sample's treatment or condition label indicates: live attenuated yellow fever vaccine strain. At every blood-draw timepoint, two biological replicates of bulk PBMCs were collected. PBMCs were isolated from peripheral blood using a standard Ficoll-Paque protocol. RNA was extracted with TriZol from bulk PBMCs, CD4 and CD8 fractions, and dextramer-positive and dextramer-negative fractions. Sequencing was performed on PBMCs, taken 15 days after the yellow fever booster vaccination. The receptor's source is a man younger than 35 who received the YFV17D yellow fever vaccine. The chain uses TRBV20-1 and TRBJ1-5; TRBD1 fits 7 bases in the junction. The CDR3 reads as follows: CSARGFPANQPQHF. The nucleotide sequence is given as TGCAGTGCCAGGGGGTTTCCGGCGAATCAGCCCCAGCATTTT.